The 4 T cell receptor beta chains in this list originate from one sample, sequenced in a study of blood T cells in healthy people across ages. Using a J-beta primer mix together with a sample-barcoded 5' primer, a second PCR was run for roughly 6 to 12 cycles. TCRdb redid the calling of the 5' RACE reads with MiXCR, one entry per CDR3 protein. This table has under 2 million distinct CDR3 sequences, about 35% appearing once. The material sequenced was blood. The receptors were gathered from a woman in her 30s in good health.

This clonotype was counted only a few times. DNA of the CDR3: TGTGCCATCAAGGACAGGGGCGATTCACCCCTCCACTTT. It is translated as CAIKDRGDSPLHF. The chain couples TRBV10-3 to TRBJ1-6; TRBD1 agrees at 9 bases. V was clipped by 7 bases and J by 8 bases; unmatched bases: 3. Germline V gene lookup returns CDR1 ENHRY and CDR2 SYGVKD. The length of the CDR3 is 13 residues.

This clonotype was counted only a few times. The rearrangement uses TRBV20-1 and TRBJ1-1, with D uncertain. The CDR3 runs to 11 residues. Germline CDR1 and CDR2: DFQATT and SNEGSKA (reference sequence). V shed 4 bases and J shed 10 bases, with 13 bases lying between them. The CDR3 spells CSAMPIRGAFF. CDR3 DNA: TGCAGTGCTATGCCCATACGTGGAGCTTTCTTT.

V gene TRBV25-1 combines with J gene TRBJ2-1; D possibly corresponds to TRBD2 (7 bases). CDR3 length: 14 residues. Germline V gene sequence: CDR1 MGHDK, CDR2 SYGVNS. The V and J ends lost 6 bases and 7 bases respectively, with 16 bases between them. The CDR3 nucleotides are TGTGCCAGCAGACTAGGGGGGGCGGGTAATGAGCAGTTCTTC. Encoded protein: CASRLGGAGNEQFF.

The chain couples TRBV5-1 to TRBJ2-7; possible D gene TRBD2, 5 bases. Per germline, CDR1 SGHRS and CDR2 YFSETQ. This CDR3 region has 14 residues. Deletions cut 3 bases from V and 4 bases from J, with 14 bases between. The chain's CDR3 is CASSWTWTGYEQYF. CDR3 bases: TGCGCCAGCAGCTGGACTTGGACGGGGTACGAGCAGTACTTC.